The entry below gives a single TCR beta chain sequence along with its context. The germline V and J ends were trimmed by 0 bases and 2 bases, with 16 bases remaining between them. Germline V gives CDR1 LNHNV, CDR2 YYDKDF (reference sequence). The CDR3 length is 18 residues. This table comes from immunoSEQ multiplex PCR, and its TCRdb copy is limited to in-frame clones, with some not included. The data show roughly 320,000 clones, roughly 86% seen once. This sample was included in a study of blood T cell repertoires in COVID-19. This chain links TRBV15 with TRBJ2-2, with D uncertain. This clonotype originated in a man in his 70s with acute or convalescent COVID-19. Sequencing was performed on peripheral blood. In DNA, the CDR3 is TGTGCCACCAGCAGAGATCCTAGTGGCCAGCGAAACACCGGGGAGCTGTTTTTT. Its protein product is CATSRDPSGQRNTGELFF.